The clone carrying this T cell receptor beta chain turned up a few times. Its antigen remains unidentified. Time point in this sample: late sampling 161 to 241 days after vaccination in a few convalescent patients. Treatment described: roughly 10-day PBMC culture with coronavirus spike peptide pools or control peptides (ViraFEST assay). The authors cultured approximately 2.1 million PBMCs per well with 8.5 to 10 IU/ml IL-2 and about 10 ug/ml peptide pools. Oncomine TCR Beta short-read sequencing was applied to DNA from cultured CD4+ T cells. MiXCR was run by TCRdb on the PCR reads, yielding one entry per CDR3 protein. The table shows tens of thousands of distinct CDR3 sequences, with 41% occurring only once. This CDR3 is built from 14 residues. V was pared by 1 base and J by 3 bases, with 3 bases of the junction left unmatched. CDR1 is SGHNT and CDR2 is YYREEE in the germline V gene (reference sequence).

The data derive from a study of vaccination and CD4 T cells after COVID-19. Study results and caveats: Researchers looked at relatively few convalescent patients and had no early post-infection timepoints. Median SARS-CoV-2-reactive clonotypes rose from approximately 21 to 38, not significantly.

The source was CD4+ T cells from blood, cultured in vitro, collected about 7 months after SARS-CoV-2 vaccination. The chain is built from TRBV5-4 and TRBJ2-5; 7 bases map to TRBD2. The clonotype originates from a human donor who had recovered from COVID-19. The CDR3 is CASSLLLAEETQYF. The CDR3 DNA follows: TGTGCCAGCAGCTTGCTCCTAGCGGAAGAGACCCAGTACTTC. The entire variable domain, with the rest obtained from reference TRBV5-4 and TRBJ2-5, is as follows: ETGVTQSPTHLIKTRGQQVTLRCSSQSGHNTVSWYQQALGQGPQFIFQYYREEENGRGNFPPRFSGLQFPNYSSELNVNALELDDSALYLCASSLLLAEETQYFGPGTRLLVL.